The 7 T cell receptor beta chains in this list originate from one sample, sequenced in a study of cytomegalovirus exposure and HLA in healthy donors. With 60 Vbeta and 13 Jbeta primers, the PCR was carried out. Data came from immunoSEQ multiplex PCR; TCRdb stores just in-frame clones and leaves some out. This sample yields tens of thousands of clones, of which around 80% are seen a single time; approximately 20% belongs to the top ten. Sequenced: PBMCs. The receptor source for this set is a man in his 70s in good health and CMV-seropositive.

This chain links TRBV19 with TRBJ2-5; 8 nucleotides align to TRBD1. CDR1 LNHDA and CDR2 SQIVND come from the germline V gene (reference sequence). There are 14 residues in the CDR3. After removal of 5 bases from V and 3 bases from J, the junction contained 5 bases not matched to a gene. The CDR3 spells CASSFLDREETQYF. In DNA, the CDR3 is TGTGCCAGTAGTTTCCTGGACAGGGAAGAGACCCAGTACTTC.

V gene TRBV5-4 combines with J gene TRBJ2-6, with a tentative D call TRBD1 (5 bases). There are 16 residues in the CDR3. The germline gives CDR1 SGHNT, CDR2 YYREEE (reference sequence). V was pared by 5 bases and J by 0 bases, with 12 bases between. CDR3 in DNA: TGTGCCAGCAGTTTTGACAGTCGCTCTGGGGCCAACGTCCTGACTTTC. This sequence encodes CASSFDSRSGANVLTF.

This clone was picked up a small number of times. This chain links TRBV7-2 with TRBJ2-7; 12 nucleotides match TRBD2. The CDR3 totals 16 residues. The germline gives CDR1 SGHTA, CDR2 FQGNSA. V lost 5 bases to trimming and J lost 5 bases; unmatched junction nucleotides: 10. The CDR3: CASSASLAGGPHEQYF. The CDR3 DNA follows: TGTGCCAGCAGCGCGTCTCTAGCGGGGGGGCCCCACGAGCAGTACTTC. Full variable domain (rest looked up from reference TRBV7-2 and TRBJ2-7): GAGVSQSPSNKVTEKGKDVELRCDPISGHTALYWYRQSLGQGLEFLIYFQGNSAPDKSGLPSDRFSAERTGGSVSTLTIQRTQQEDSAVYLCASSASLAGGPHEQYFGPGTRLTVT.

This sequence joins TRBV5-6 and TRBJ1-2, with TRBD1 identical over 9 bases. This CDR3 is 13 amino acids long. Germline CDR1 reads SGHDT; CDR2 reads YYEEEE. With V trimmed by 4 bases and J by 7 bases, 5 bases remained unmatched. The CDR3 loop reads CASSLRDRVGYTF. The CDR3 coding sequence is TGTGCCAGCAGCCTCCGGGACAGGGTTGGCTACACCTTC.

The rearrangement links TRBV6-6 to TRBJ2-1; tentative D call: TRBD1 (5 bases). The CDR3 has 12 residues. The germline gives CDR1 MNHNY, CDR2 SVGAGI (reference sequence). V dropped 5 bases and J dropped 7 bases, with 9 bases sitting between them. The CDR3 bases are TGTGCCAGCAGTGGGGCGAGTAATGAGCAGTTCTTC. Residues: CASSGASNEQFF.

This CDR3 reads CAITSPSGRGKFAYEQYF. The DNA for the CDR3 is TGTGCCATCACAAGCCCTAGCGGGAGGGGAAAATTTGCCTACGAGCAGTACTTC. The chain has TRBV21-1 and TRBJ2-7; the table names TRBD2, a call not compared with the DNA. TRBV21-1 is flagged as a pseudogene. This CDR3 is built from 18 residues.

This chain connects TRBV4-1 to TRBJ2-5, with TRBD2 as a possible D gene (5 bases). This CDR3 comprises 17 residues. From germline, CDR1 is MGHRA and CDR2 YSYEKL. V was trimmed by 2 bases and J by 4 bases, leaving 20 bases between them. The CDR3 reads CASSQRAGGSSRETQYF. In nucleotides, the CDR3 is TGCGCCAGCAGCCAAAGGGCCGGTGGGAGTTCGAGAGAGACCCAGTACTTC.